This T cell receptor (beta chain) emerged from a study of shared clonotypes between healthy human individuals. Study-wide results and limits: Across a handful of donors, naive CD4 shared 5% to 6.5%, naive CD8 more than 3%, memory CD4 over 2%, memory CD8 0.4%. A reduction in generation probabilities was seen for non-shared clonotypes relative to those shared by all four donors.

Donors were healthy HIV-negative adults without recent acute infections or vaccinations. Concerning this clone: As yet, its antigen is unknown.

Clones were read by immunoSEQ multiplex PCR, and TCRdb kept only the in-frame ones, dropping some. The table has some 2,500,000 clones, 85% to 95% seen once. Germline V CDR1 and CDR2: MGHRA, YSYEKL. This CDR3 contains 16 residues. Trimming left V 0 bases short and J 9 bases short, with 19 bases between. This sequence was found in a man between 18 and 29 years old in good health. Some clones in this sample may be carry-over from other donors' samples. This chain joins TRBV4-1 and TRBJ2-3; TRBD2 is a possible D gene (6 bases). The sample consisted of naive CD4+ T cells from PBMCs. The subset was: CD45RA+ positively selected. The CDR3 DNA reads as TGCGCCAGCAGCCAAGAGTTAGCCGGGAGCAAGGGCACGCAGTATTTT. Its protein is CASSQELAGSKGTQYF.